This T cell receptor (beta chain) emerged from a study of T cell responses to AZD1222 COVID-19 vaccine. Measured with immunoSEQ multiplex PCR; TCRdb has only the in-frame clones, and not every one. The data hold 90,000 or so clones, with around nine tenths observed a single time. This CDR3 has 13 residues. The germline V gene has CDR1 MNHEY and CDR2 SVGEGT. Trimming removed 3 bases from V and 1 base from J, with 7 bases in between. This TCR was recovered from an adult in good health. The chain employs TRBV6-2 or TRBV6-3 and TRBJ2-7; no reliable D call. This specimen consisted of peripheral blood, obtained on day 0 of AZD1222 vaccination. The CDR3 region is CASSYYSSYEQYF. The CDR3 region has the DNA TGTGCCAGCAGTTATTACAGTTCCTACGAGCAGTACTTC.